A selection of T cell receptor beta chains follows, all from one sample in a study of T-cell memory formation after mild COVID-19. Each CDR3 protein gets one entry after TCRdb re-called the 5' RACE reads with MiXCR. Of under 300,000 distinct CDR3 sequences listed, approximately 8% were seen once; the top ten hold about 20%. Material for sequencing was PBMCs or a T cell subset sorted from them (not recorded which). The receptors originated from a young man who had mild COVID-19 (a few samples of this study predate the infection). Cell type and time point are not known. The CDR3 runs from the conserved cysteine through the conserved F or W. The D gene is left open where the match is weak. Clone size is stated in some rows and not others, as once, few, many or a class when expanded.

>TRBV3-1|TRBD2|.|TRBJ2-1
CASSKGSGVYNEQFF
TGTGCCAGCAGCAAAGGCAGCGGGGTTTACAATGAGCAGTTCTTC
>TRBV5-6|.|few|TRBJ1-1
CASSLKDRPNTEAFF
TGTGCCAGCAGCTTGAAAGACAGACCGAACACTGAAGCTTTCTTT
>TRBV2|.|few|TRBJ2-5
CASSPTGPGETQYF
TGTGCCAGCAGTCCTACAGGGCCCGGGGAGACCCAGTACTTC
>TRBV9|TRBD1|.|TRBJ1-6
CASSLTGGGSPLHF
TGTGCCAGCAGCCTCACAGGGGGCGGTTCACCCCTCCACTTT
>TRBV7-2|.|few|TRBJ2-1
CASSLASTGRYNEQFF
TGTGCCAGCAGCTTAGCGTCGACAGGGAGGTACAATGAGCAGTTCTTC
>TRBV4-2|.|many|TRBJ2-3
CASSQVDTQYF
TGTGCCAGCAGCCAAGTAGATACGCAGTATTTT
>TRBV3-1|TRBD2|few|TRBJ2-1
CASRNSGGAPHNEQFF
TGTGCCAGCAGAAACAGCGGGGGGGCACCCCACAATGAGCAGTTCTTC
>TRBV5-5|.|many|TRBJ1-2
CASSLFRVYTF
TGTGCCAGCAGCTTGTTTAGGGTCTACACCTTC
>TRBV6-5|.|.|TRBJ1-4
CASSRGRGEKLFF
TGTGCCAGCAGTAGGGGCCGTGGTGAAAAACTGTTTTTT
>TRBV9|TRBD2|.|TRBJ2-5
CASSVGTSGGPRETQYF
TGTGCCAGCAGCGTCGGGACTAGCGGGGGGCCCAGGGAGACCCAGTACTTC
>TRBV12-3/TRBV12-4|TRBD2|many|TRBJ2-4
CASSLASGNIQYF
TGTGCCAGCAGTTTGGCTAGCGGAAACATTCAGTACTTC